The following is a TCR beta chain sequence with its context. Trimming removed 6 bases from V and 3 bases from J, with 18 bases in between. Germline V gives CDR1 MNHEY, CDR2 SVGAGI. CDR3 length: 15 residues. TCRdb used MiXCR to reprocess the RT-PCR reads, holding one entry per CDR3 protein. This table holds about 680,000 distinct CDR3 sequences, about 14% found once. The material sequenced was memory CD4+ T cells from blood. This chain connects TRBV6-5 to TRBJ2-7; D is unclear. The TCR originated in a female donor in good health, serving as a healthy control. The CDR3 coding sequence is TGTGCCAGCAGGGGATCGTGGTCGGGCGTCTACGAGCAGTACTTC. It codes for CASRGSWSGVYEQYF.